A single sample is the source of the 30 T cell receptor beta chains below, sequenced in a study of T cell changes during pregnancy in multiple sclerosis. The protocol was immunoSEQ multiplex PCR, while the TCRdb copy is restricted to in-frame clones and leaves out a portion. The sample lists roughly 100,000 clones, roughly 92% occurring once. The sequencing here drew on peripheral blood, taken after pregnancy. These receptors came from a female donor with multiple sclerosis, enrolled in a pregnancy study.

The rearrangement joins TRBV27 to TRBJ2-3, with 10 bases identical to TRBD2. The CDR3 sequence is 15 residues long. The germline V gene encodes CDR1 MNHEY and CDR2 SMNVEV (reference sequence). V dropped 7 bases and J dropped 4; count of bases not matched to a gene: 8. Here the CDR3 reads CASTLAGSFSDTQYF. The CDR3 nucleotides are TGTGCCAGCACACTAGCGGGGTCATTTTCAGATACGCAGTATTTT.

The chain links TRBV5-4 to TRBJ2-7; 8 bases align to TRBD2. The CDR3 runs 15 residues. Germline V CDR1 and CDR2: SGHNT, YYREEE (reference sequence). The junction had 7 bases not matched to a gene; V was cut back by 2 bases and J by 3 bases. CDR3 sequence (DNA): TGTGCCAGCAGCTTTTTTATCGGGACTAGCTACGAGCAGTACTTC. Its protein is CASSFFIGTSYEQYF.

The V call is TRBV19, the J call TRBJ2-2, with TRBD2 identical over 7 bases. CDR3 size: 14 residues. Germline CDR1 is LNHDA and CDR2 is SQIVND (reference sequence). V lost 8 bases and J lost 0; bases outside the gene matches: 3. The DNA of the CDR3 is TGTGCCAGTCGAAGCGGGGCGAACACCGGGGAGCTGTTTTTT. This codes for CASRSGANTGELFF.

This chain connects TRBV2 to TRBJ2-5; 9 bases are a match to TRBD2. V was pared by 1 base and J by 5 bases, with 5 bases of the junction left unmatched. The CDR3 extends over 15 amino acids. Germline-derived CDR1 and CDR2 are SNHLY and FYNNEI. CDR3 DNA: TGTGCCAGCAGTGAAGTAGCGGGGGTTTGGGAGACCCAGTACTTC. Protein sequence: CASSEVAGVWETQYF.

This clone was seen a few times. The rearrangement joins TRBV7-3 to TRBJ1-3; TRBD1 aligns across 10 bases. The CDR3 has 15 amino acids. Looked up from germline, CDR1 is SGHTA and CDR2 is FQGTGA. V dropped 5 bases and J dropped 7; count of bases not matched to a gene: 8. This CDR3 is CASSPAAGQGNTIYF. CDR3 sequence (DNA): TGTGCCAGCAGCCCCGCCGCGGGACAGGGGAACACCATATATTTT. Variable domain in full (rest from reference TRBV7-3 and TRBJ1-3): GAGVSQTPSNKVTEKGKYVELRCDPISGHTALYWYRQSLGQGPEFLIYFQGTGAADDSGLPNDRFFAVRPEGSVSTLKIQRTERGDSAVYLCASSPAAGQGNTIYFGEGSWLTVV.

CDR3: CASSRQGNTGELFF. The CDR3 region has the DNA TGTGCCAGCAGTCGACAGGGGAACACCGGGGAGCTGTTTTTT. V usage is TRBV2 and J usage is TRBJ2-2; 7 positions match TRBD1. J gave up 1 base and V 5 bases, and 1 base lay outside the gene matches. This CDR3 spans 14 amino acids. CDR1 is SNHLY, CDR2 FYNNEI, per germline.

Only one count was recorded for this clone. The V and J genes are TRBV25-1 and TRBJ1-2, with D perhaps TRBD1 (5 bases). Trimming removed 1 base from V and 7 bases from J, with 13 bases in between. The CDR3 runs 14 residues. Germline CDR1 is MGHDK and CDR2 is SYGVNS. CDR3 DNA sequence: TGTGCCAGCAGTGAATGGGAAGGGGCACGTGGCTACACCTTC. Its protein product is CASSEWEGARGYTF.

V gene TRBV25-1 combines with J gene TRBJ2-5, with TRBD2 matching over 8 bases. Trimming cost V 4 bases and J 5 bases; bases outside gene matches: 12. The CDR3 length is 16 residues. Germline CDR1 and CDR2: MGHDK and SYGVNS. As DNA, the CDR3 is TGTGCCAGCAGTGGCTTCGGCGGGGGGCCCTCGGAGACCCAGTACTTC. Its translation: CASSGFGGGPSETQYF. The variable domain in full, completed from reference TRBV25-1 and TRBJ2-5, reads EADIYQTPRYLVIGTGKKITLECSQTMGHDKMYWYQQDPGMELHLIHYSYGVNSTEKGDLSSESTVSRIRTEHFPLTLESARPSHTSQYLCASSGFGGGPSETQYFGPGTRLLVL.

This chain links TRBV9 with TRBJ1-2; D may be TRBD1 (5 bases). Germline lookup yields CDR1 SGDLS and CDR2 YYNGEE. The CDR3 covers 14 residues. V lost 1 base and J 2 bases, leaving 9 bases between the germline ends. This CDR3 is CASSVTRANYGYTF. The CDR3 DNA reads TGTGCCAGCAGCGTAACCAGGGCAAACTATGGCTACACCTTC.

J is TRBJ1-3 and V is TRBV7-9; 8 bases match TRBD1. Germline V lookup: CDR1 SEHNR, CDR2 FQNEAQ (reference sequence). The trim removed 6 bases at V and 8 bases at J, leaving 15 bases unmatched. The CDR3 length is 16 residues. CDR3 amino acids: CASRDGQGRSADTIYF. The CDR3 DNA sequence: TGTGCCAGCAGAGATGGACAGGGCCGATCGGCCGACACCATATATTTT.

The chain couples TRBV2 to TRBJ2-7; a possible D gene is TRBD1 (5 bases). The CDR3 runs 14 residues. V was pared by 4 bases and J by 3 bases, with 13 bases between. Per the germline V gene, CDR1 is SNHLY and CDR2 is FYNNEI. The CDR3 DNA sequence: TGTGCCAGCAGTGGGGGCTCCCTCTTCTACGAGCAGTACTTC. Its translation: CASSGGSLFYEQYF.

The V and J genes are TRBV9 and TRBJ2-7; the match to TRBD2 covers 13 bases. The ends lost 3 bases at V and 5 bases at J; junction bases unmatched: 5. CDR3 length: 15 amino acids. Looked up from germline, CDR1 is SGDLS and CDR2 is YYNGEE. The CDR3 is CASSALAGGPHEQYF. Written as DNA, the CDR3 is TGTGCCAGCAGCGCACTAGCGGGAGGGCCCCACGAGCAGTACTTC.

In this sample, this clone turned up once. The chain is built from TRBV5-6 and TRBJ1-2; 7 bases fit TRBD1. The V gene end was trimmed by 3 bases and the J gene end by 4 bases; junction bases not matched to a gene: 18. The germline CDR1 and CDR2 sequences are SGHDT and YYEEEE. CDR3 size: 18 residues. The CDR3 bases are TGTGCCAGCAGCTCCCCAGGGATAGGGGGCCCAGGGAGCTATGGCTACACCTTC. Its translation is CASSSPGIGGPGSYGYTF.

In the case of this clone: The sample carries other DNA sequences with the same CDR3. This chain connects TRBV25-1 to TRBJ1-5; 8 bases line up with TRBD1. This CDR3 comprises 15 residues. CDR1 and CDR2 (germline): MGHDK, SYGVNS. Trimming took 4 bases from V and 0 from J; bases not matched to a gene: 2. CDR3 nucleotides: TGTGCCAGCAGTGCGACAGGGGCTAGCAATCAGCCCCAGCATTTT. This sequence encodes CASSATGASNQPQHF.

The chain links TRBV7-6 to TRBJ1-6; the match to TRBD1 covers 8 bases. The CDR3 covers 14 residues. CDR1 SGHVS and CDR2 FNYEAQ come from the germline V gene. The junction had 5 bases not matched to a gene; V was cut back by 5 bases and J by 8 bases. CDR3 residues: CASSVGQGDSPLHF. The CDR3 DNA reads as TGTGCCAGCAGCGTAGGACAGGGCGATTCACCCCTCCACTTT.

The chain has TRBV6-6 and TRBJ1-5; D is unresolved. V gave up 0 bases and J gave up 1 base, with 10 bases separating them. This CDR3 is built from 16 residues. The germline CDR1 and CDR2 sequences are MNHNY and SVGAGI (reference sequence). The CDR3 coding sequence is TGTGCCAGCAGTTACTCTGTGGGCCGCAGCAATCAGCCCCAGCATTTT. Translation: CASSYSVGRSNQPQHF.

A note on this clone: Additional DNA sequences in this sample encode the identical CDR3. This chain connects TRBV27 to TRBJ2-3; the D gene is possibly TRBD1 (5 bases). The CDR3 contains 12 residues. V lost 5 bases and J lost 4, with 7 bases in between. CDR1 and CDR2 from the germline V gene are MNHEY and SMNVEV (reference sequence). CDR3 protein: CASSPTADTQYF. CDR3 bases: TGTGCCAGCAGTCCGACAGCAGATACGCAGTATTTT.

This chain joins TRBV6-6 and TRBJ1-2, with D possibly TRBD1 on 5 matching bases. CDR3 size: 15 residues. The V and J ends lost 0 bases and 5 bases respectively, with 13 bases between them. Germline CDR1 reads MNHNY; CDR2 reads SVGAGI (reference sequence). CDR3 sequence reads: CASSYSGQGTYGYTF. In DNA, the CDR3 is TGTGCCAGCAGTTACTCGGGGCAGGGAACTTATGGCTACACCTTC.

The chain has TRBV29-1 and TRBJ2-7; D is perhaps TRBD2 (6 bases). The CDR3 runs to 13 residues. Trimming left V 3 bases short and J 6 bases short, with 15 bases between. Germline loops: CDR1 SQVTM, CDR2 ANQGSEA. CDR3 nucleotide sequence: TGCAGCGTTGATGGAGGGATAGTAGCCGAGCAGTACTTC. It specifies CSVDGGIVAEQYF.

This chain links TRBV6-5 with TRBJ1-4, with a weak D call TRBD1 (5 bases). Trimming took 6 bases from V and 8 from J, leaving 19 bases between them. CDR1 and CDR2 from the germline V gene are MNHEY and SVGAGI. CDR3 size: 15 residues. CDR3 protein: CASSAGPLVREKLFF. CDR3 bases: TGTGCCAGCAGCGCGGGACCATTGGTACGGGAAAAACTGTTTTTT.

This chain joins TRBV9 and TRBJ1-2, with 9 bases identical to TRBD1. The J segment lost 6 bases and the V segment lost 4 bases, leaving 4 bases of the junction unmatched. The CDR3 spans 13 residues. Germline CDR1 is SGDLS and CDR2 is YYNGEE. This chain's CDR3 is CASSLRDRDGYTF. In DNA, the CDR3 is TGTGCCAGCAGCCTACGGGACAGGGATGGCTACACCTTC.

DNA of the CDR3: TGCGCCAGCAGCCGGGATTTGGGGTCACCCCTCCACTTT. Its translation is CASSRDLGSPLHF. The chain combines TRBV5-1 with TRBJ1-6, with D uncertain. This CDR3 has 13 amino acids. CDR1 is SGHRS and CDR2 is YFSETQ in the germline V gene. The ends were cut back, 4 bases at V and 10 bases at J, with 12 bases in the middle.

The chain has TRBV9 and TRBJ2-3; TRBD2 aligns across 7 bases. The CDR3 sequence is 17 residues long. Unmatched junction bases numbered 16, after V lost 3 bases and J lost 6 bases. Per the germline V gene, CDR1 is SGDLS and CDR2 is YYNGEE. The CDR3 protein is CASSADPPGLLLDTQYF. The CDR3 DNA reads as TGTGCCAGCAGCGCCGACCCCCCGGGACTACTCCTGGATACGCAGTATTTT. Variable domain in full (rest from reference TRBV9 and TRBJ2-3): DSGVTQTPKHLITATGQRVTLRCSPRSGDLSVYWYQQSLDQGLQFLIQYYNGEERAKGNILERFSAQQFPDLHSELNLSSLELGDSALYFCASSADPPGLLLDTQYFGPGTRLTVL.

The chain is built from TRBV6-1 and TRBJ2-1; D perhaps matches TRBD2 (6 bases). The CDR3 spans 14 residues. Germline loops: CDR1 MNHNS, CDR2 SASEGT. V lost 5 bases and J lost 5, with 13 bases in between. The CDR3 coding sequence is TGTGCCAGCAGTTTGGGACTGGTGAACAATGAGCAGTTCTTC. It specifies CASSLGLVNNEQFF.

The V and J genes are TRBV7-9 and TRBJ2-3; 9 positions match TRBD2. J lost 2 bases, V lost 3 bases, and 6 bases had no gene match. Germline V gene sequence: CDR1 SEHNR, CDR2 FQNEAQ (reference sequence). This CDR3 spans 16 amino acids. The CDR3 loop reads CASSFSSGRTTDTQYF. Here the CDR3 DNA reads TGTGCCAGCAGCTTTTCCAGCGGGAGGACCACAGATACGCAGTATTTT. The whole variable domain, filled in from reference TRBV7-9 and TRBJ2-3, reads DTGVSQNPRHKITKRGQNVTFRCDPISEHNRLYWYRQTLGQGPEFLTYFQNEAQLEKSRLLSDRFSAERPKGSFSTLEIQRTEQGDSAMYLCASSFSSGRTTDTQYFGPGTRLTVL.

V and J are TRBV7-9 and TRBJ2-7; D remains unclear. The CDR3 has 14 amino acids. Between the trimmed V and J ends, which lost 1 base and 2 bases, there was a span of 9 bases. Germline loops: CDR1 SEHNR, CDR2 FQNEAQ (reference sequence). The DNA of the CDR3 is TGTGCCAGCAGCTTAGAAGCCATTACCTACGAGCAGTACTTC. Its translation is CASSLEAITYEQYF.

This CDR3 reads CASSIGSGSTDTQYF. CDR3 DNA sequence: TGTGCCAGTAGTATAGGTAGCGGTAGCACAGATACGCAGTATTTT. The V call is TRBV19, the J call TRBJ2-3, with D tentatively TRBD2 (6 bases). This CDR3 comprises 15 residues. The ends were cut back, 1 base at V and 0 bases at J, with 8 bases in the middle. CDR1 and CDR2 (germline): LNHDA, SQIVND (reference sequence). The full variable domain, rest sourced from reference TRBV19 and TRBJ2-3, is DGGITQSPKYLFRKEGQNVTLSCEQNLNHDAMYWYRQDPGQGLRLIYYSQIVNDFQKGDIAEGYSVSREKKESFPLTVTSAQKNPTAFYLCASSIGSGSTDTQYFGPGTRLTVL.

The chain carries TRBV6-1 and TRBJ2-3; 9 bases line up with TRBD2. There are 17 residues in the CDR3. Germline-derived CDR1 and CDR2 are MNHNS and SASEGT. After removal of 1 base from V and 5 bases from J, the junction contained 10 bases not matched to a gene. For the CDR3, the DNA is TGTGCCAGCAGTGAAGAACGAGCGGGGGGCCTCCGAGATACGCAGTATTTT. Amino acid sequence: CASSEERAGGLRDTQYF.

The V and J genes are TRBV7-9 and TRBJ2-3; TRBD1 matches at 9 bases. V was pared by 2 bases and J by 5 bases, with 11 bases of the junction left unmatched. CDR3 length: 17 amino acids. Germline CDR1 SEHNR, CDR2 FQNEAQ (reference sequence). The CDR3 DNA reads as TGTGCCAGCAGCTTACCCTCGACAGGGGGGGGAGTAGATACGCAGTATTTT. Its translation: CASSLPSTGGGVDTQYF.

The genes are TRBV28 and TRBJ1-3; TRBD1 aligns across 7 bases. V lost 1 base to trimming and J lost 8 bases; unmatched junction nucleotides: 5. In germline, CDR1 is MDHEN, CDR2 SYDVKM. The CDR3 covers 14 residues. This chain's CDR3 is CASSLYRGADTIYF. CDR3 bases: TGTGCCAGCAGTTTATACAGGGGAGCTGACACCATATATTTT.